The clone carrying this T cell receptor (beta chain) showed up just once. Measured with immunoSEQ multiplex PCR; TCRdb has only the in-frame clones, and not every one. The table has just over 70,000 clones, over 85% seen once. The data were taken from a study of technical replicates of blood from a few donors. There are 16 residues in the CDR3. V was trimmed by 2 bases and J by 6 bases, leaving 17 bases between them. Germline V CDR1 and CDR2: SGHVS, FQNEAQ. This clonotype originated in a human donor in good health. The sequencing input was T cells isolated from PBMCs. The chain recombines TRBV7-8 with TRBJ1-5, with D possibly matching TRBD1 (6 bases). The CDR3 spells CASSLFVQGHRQPQHF. CDR3 coding DNA: TGTGCCAGCAGCTTATTCGTTCAGGGGCATCGTCAGCCCCAGCATTTT.